One and the same sample provided the 27 T cell receptor beta chains below, sequenced in a study of T cells in localized non-small cell lung cancer. Clones were read by immunoSEQ multiplex PCR, and TCRdb kept only the in-frame ones, dropping some. The profile covers some 71,000 clones, with roughly 81% appearing a single time and roughly 13% taken by the ten largest. The sample consisted of peripheral blood, taken before any cancer treatment. These TCRs come from a female donor of 60 years or more with stage I lung adenocarcinoma.

The chain has TRBV18 and TRBJ1-1; D may be TRBD1 (5 bases). The CDR3 is 13 amino acids. Germline V gene sequence: CDR1 KGHSH, CDR2 LQKENI. V was trimmed by 4 bases and J by 1 base, leaving 7 bases between them. CDR3 loop: CASSRGANTEAFF. Here the CDR3 DNA reads TGTGCCAGCTCACGGGGCGCGAACACTGAAGCTTTCTTT.

This chain uses TRBV18 with TRBJ2-1; D is unclear. CDR3 length equals 14 residues. V shed 5 bases and J shed 4 bases, with 12 bases lying between them. Germline CDR1 reads KGHSH; CDR2 reads LQKENI. The CDR3: CASSSAESYNEQFF. In nucleotides, the CDR3 is TGTGCCAGCTCATCAGCCGAGTCGTACAATGAGCAGTTCTTC.

V is TRBV9 and J is TRBJ2-7; D remains unclear. The V end lost 0 bases, the J end lost 4 bases, and 5 bases lay between the germline ends. This CDR3 has 12 residues. CDR1 and CDR2 from the germline V gene are SGDLS and YYNGEE. The DNA of the CDR3 is TGTGCCAGCAGCGTAGATGGATACGAGCAGTACTTC. This gives the protein CASSVDGYEQYF.

There are a few counts of this clone. This chain uses TRBV12-5 with TRBJ1-2; D might be TRBD1 (6 bases). The CDR3 is 13 amino acids. Trimming shortened V by 4 bases and J by 3 bases, and 9 bases separated the two germline ends. The germline gives CDR1 LGHNT, CDR2 FRNRAP. Written as DNA, the CDR3 is TGTGCTAGTGGTTATACAGGGCACTATGGCTACACCTTC. This sequence encodes CASGYTGHYGYTF.

The gene calls are TRBV11-2 and TRBJ1-5; no reliable D call. Trimming took off 4 bases at V and 1 base at J, with 5 bases between the two ends. CDR1 SGHAT and CDR2 FQNNGV come from the germline V gene. This CDR3 has 13 amino acids. CDR3 nucleotides: TGTGCCAGCAGCTATGACAGCAATCAGCCCCAGCATTTT. Translation gives CASSYDSNQPQHF. Looking up the rest from reference TRBV11-2 and TRBJ1-5 gives the full variable domain: EAGVAQSPRYKIIEKRQSVAFWCNPISGHATLYWYQQILGQGPKLLIQFQNNGVVDDSQLPKDRFSAERLKGVDSTLKIQPAKLEDSAVYLCASSYDSNQPQHFGDGTRLSIL.

The rearrangement links TRBV13 to TRBJ1-2; D remains ambiguous. Trimming took off 7 bases at V and 8 bases at J, with 14 bases between the two ends. Germline assignment: CDR1 PRHDT and CDR2 FYEKMQ (reference sequence). The CDR3 extends over 12 amino acids. The CDR3 DNA follows: TGTGCCAGCACCCAATCCGGGAACGGCTACACCTTC. It is translated as CASTQSGNGYTF.

The genes are TRBV11-3 and TRBJ2-7, with 9 bases identical to TRBD2. The CDR3 contains 17 residues. Germline V gene data show CDR1 as SGHNT and CDR2 as YENEEA. Losses at the gene ends were 5 bases for V and 3 bases for J; bases not matched to a gene: 14. CDR3 loop: CASSQPDWREGLYEQYF. The DNA for the CDR3 is TGTGCCAGCAGCCAACCTGACTGGCGGGAGGGCCTCTACGAGCAGTACTTC.

The V gene is TRBV27, the J gene TRBJ2-3; no clear D. The CDR3 extends over 14 amino acids. Germline CDR1 reads MNHEY; CDR2 reads SMNVEV (reference sequence). V was shortened by 0 bases and J by 2 bases, with 6 bases between the two germline ends. The CDR3, as DNA: TGTGCCAGCAGTTTATCGGCGGCCACAGATACGCAGTATTTT. This sequence encodes CASSLSAATDTQYF.

V and J are TRBV6-5 and TRBJ1-2; possible D gene TRBD1, 6 bases. V gave up 5 bases and J gave up 7 bases, with 14 bases separating them. The germline V gene has CDR1 MNHEY and CDR2 SVGAGI. The CDR3 is made up of 13 amino acids. The CDR3 is CASSPPGGSGYTF. CDR3 coding DNA: TGTGCCAGCAGTCCACCGGGGGGCAGTGGCTACACCTTC.

The V call is TRBV4-2, the J call TRBJ2-1, with 13 nucleotides matching TRBD2. The CDR3 has 17 residues. The germline V gene encodes CDR1 LGHNA and CDR2 YNFKEQ. Trimming took 3 bases from V and 4 from J; bases not matched to a gene: 6. In DNA form, the CDR3 reads TGTGCCAGCAGCCAGGAGACTAGCGGGAGGTCTTACAATGAGCAGTTCTTC. It yields the protein CASSQETSGRSYNEQFF.

The chain is built from TRBV11-2 and TRBJ2-5; D is ambiguous. The CDR3 runs 13 residues. The germline V and J ends were trimmed by 5 bases and 5 bases, with 12 bases remaining between them. Germline CDR1 is SGHAT and CDR2 is FQNNGV. CDR3 region: CASSRTEGETQYF. DNA of the CDR3: TGTGCCAGCAGCCGTACCGAAGGTGAGACCCAGTACTTC.

Here the CDR3 reads CASSTDRGHEQFF. The DNA of the CDR3 is TGTGCCAGCAGTACGGACAGGGGCCATGAGCAGTTCTTC. The rearrangement links TRBV6-6 to TRBJ2-1, with 9 bases identical to TRBD1. The CDR3 totals 13 residues. After removal of 5 bases from V and 8 bases from J, the junction contained 4 bases not matched to a gene. Germline CDR1 and CDR2: MNHNY and SVGAGI (reference sequence).

The count of this clone is one. The rearrangement uses TRBV5-6 and TRBJ2-2, with TRBD1 as a possible D gene (5 bases). V was shortened by 0 bases and J by 2 bases, with 11 bases between the two germline ends. The CDR3 runs 16 residues. Germline V lookup: CDR1 SGHDT, CDR2 YYEEEE. The CDR3: CASSLDLGPNTGELFF. CDR3 bases: TGTGCCAGCAGCTTGGATTTGGGGCCCAACACCGGGGAGCTGTTTTTT.

The chain is built from TRBV10-3 and TRBJ1-1; 7 positions match TRBD1. Germline V gives CDR1 ENHRY, CDR2 SYGVKD. The CDR3 loop spans 14 amino acids. Trimming took 5 bases from V and 0 from J; bases not matched to a gene: 3. CDR3 in amino acids: CAISTTGMNTEAFF. The CDR3 coding sequence is TGTGCCATCAGTACGACAGGGATGAACACTGAAGCTTTCTTT.

The chain recombines TRBV9 with TRBJ1-1; D unclear. Germline CDR1 reads SGDLS; CDR2 reads YYNGEE. The CDR3 is made up of 14 amino acids. V dropped 0 bases and J dropped 0 bases, with 6 bases sitting between them. CDR3 residues: CASSVGLLNTEAFF. Written as DNA, the CDR3 is TGTGCCAGCAGCGTAGGATTATTGAACACTGAAGCTTTCTTT.

This clone was counted a few times. J is TRBJ1-5 and V is TRBV19, with unresolved D. Trimming left V 4 bases short and J 2 bases short, with 12 bases between. CDR3 length equals 15 residues. Germline CDR1 is LNHDA and CDR2 is SQIVND (reference sequence). CDR3: CASSKVVSGNQPQHF. The CDR3 DNA follows: TGTGCCAGTAGTAAGGTGGTAAGCGGCAATCAGCCCCAGCATTTT.

This clone was observed a handful of times. The V gene is TRBV5-1, the J gene TRBJ1-2; D gene unclear. Germline V gene sequence: CDR1 SGHRS, CDR2 YFSETQ. Trimming took off 1 base at V and 4 bases at J, with 8 bases between the two ends. The CDR3 runs 13 residues. In nucleotides, the CDR3 is TGCGCCAGCAGCTTGTGGGATGGCTATGGCTACACCTTC. Translating gives CASSLWDGYGYTF.

The chain uses TRBV13 and TRBJ1-3, with D uncertain. Germline V CDR1 and CDR2: PRHDT, FYEKMQ (reference sequence). Trimming shortened V by 3 bases and J by 2 bases, and 8 bases separated the two germline ends. The CDR3 runs to 14 residues. CDR3 in amino acids: CASSLGSPGNTIYF. The DNA of the CDR3 is TGTGCCAGCAGCTTGGGGTCTCCTGGAAACACCATATATTTT.

This clone has only a few counts. The rearrangement uses TRBV4-1 and TRBJ2-3; 8 bases are shared with TRBD2. J lost 3 bases, V lost 5 bases, and 10 bases had no gene match. Germline CDR1 is MGHRA and CDR2 is YSYEKL. The CDR3 has 16 residues. The CDR3 loop is CASSSRERGRTDTQYF. The DNA of the CDR3 is TGCGCCAGCAGCTCGCGGGAGCGGGGGCGGACAGATACGCAGTATTTT.

The chain couples TRBV25-1 to TRBJ2-3; D gene uncertain. This CDR3 spans 12 amino acids. The V gene lost 4 bases and the J gene lost 3 bases, with 5 bases spanning the gap. Per the germline V gene, CDR1 is MGHDK and CDR2 is SYGVNS. The CDR3 sequence is CASSATTDTQYF. In DNA, the CDR3 is TGTGCCAGCAGTGCCACTACAGATACGCAGTATTTT.

V is TRBV7-9 and J is TRBJ1-4; D is unclear. This CDR3 contains 14 residues. The V gene's germline CDR1 is SEHNR and CDR2 FQNEAQ (reference sequence). V lost 3 bases, J lost 7 bases, and 12 bases lay in between. This CDR3 reads CASSFRGIGEKLFF. As DNA, the CDR3 is TGTGCCAGCAGCTTTCGCGGGATAGGTGAAAAACTGTTTTTT.

The genes are TRBV28 and TRBJ1-1; D unresolved. Germline V gene lookup returns CDR1 MDHEN and CDR2 SYDVKM. Trimming took off 2 bases at V and 5 bases at J, with 9 bases between the two ends. The CDR3 consists of 13 residues. This CDR3 is CASSLSGQTEAFF. In DNA form, the CDR3 reads TGTGCCAGCAGTTTAAGTGGCCAGACTGAAGCTTTCTTT.

The chain uses TRBV6-5 and TRBJ2-2, with D perhaps TRBD1 or TRBD2 (6 bases each). V was pared by 5 bases and J by 5 bases, with 12 bases between. This CDR3 is 14 amino acids long. Germline V gives CDR1 MNHEY, CDR2 SVGAGI. The CDR3 bases are TGTGCCAGCAGTGGGGGGCCGAGGACCGGGGAGCTGTTTTTT. It yields the protein CASSGGPRTGELFF.

The chain is built from TRBV11-2 and TRBJ2-3, with 11 bases fitting TRBD2. V was pared by 3 bases and J by 5 bases, with 10 bases of the junction left unmatched. The germline gives CDR1 SGHAT, CDR2 FQNNGV. The CDR3 is 17 residues long. CDR3 in amino acids: CASSFSGRATRRDTQYF. CDR3 bases: TGTGCCAGCAGCTTTAGCGGGAGGGCAACTCGTAGAGATACGCAGTATTTT.

This sequence joins TRBV10-2 and TRBJ1-4; no clear D gene. Germline assignment: CDR1 WSHSY and CDR2 SAAADI. The CDR3 is made up of 16 amino acids. The ends were cut back, 6 bases at V and 0 bases at J, with 14 bases in the middle. The CDR3 bases are TGCGCCAGCAGGAGGACGGGCACCGCAACTAATGAAAAACTGTTTTTT. Translation gives CASRRTGTATNEKLFF.

Concerning this clone itself: Because the CDR3's place on the DNA is in doubt, the DNA is left out and the CDR3 is given as listed by TCRdb. This chain joins TRBV21-1 and TRBJ1-5. TRBV21-1 is flagged as a pseudogene. The CDR3 length equals 15 residues, ends included. This chain's CDR3 is CASSKVGVGSSPQHF.

The chain uses TRBV11-2 and TRBJ1-5; 7 bases fit TRBD1. The ends lost 5 bases at V and 0 bases at J; junction bases unmatched: 1. The CDR3 consists of 14 residues. CDR1 is SGHAT and CDR2 is FQNNGV in the germline V gene. This CDR3 reads CASSRDSSNQPQHF. Written as DNA, the CDR3 is TGTGCCAGCAGCAGGGACAGTAGCAATCAGCCCCAGCATTTT.